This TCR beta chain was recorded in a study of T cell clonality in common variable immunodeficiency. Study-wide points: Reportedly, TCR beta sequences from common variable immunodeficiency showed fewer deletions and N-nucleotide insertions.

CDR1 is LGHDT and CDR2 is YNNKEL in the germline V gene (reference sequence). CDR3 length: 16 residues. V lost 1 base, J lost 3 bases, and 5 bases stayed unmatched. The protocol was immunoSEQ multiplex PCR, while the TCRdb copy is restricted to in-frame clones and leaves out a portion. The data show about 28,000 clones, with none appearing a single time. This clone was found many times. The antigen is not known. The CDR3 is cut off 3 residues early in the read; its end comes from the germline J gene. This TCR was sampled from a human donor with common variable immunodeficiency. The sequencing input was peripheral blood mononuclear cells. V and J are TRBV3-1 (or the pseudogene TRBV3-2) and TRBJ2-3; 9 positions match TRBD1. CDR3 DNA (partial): TGTGCCAGCAGCCAAGGGACAGGGGCGGGAACAGATACG. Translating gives CASSQGTGAGTDT. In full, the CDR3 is CASSQGTGAGTDTQYF.